This T cell receptor (beta chain) was retrieved from a study of beta chain features in type 1 diabetes. Each donor gave one heparinised blood draw averaging about 110 mL. Markers CD45RO/CCR7/CD25/CD127/CD95/CD27 served to sort CD4+ naive, central memory, regulatory and stem cell-like memory cells. Populations isolated by sorting all had purity greater than 95%. The entirety of the isolated RNA underwent reverse transcription, so expressed TCRB transcripts were sequenced. The table came from immunoSEQ multiplex PCR; TCRdb's copy has only in-frame clones and leaves some out. The sample carries roughly 100,000 clones, approximately 30% recorded once. Study-wide results and caveats: There was a moderate but significant shortening of TCRB CDR3s in all four CD4+ subsets of Type 1 diabetes patients.

As to this clone: Its target is unknown.

The TCR originated in a woman aged 18 to 35 with type 1 diabetes. Sequencing used central memory CD4+ T cells from blood.

CDR3 nucleotides: TGTGCCAGCTCACGAGACACAGGGCTGAACACTGAAGCTTTCTTT. Its protein is CASSRDTGLNTEAFF. This chain uses TRBV18 with TRBJ1-1, with D maybe TRBD1 (6 bases). The CDR3 is 15 residues long. Deletions cut 4 bases from V and 0 bases from J, with 12 bases between. CDR1 and CDR2 (germline): KGHSH, LQKENI.